This entry concerns a single T cell receptor (beta chain). The ends were cut back, 9 bases at V and 7 bases at J, with 15 bases in the middle. The germline V gene has CDR1 SEHNR and CDR2 FQNEAQ (reference sequence). The CDR3 length is 12 residues. This record belongs to a study of blood T cell repertoires in COVID-19. Background on the study: Samples representing acute and convalescent COVID-19 were sourced from the United States, Italy and Spain. The cDNA or gDNA used as material had been derived from T cells, B-cell-depleted T cells, or PBMCs.

In the authors' methods: Amplifying reference gene primers gave estimates of nucleated cell counts. The table came from immunoSEQ multiplex PCR; TCRdb's copy has only in-frame clones and leaves some out. The V and J calls and the clone size are those of that table, but D and trimming were determined from the DNA. The sample contains 110,000 or so clones, roughly 87% of which appear only once. The sequencing input was peripheral blood. This clonotype was obtained from a human donor in a cohort sampled during active COVID-19. The chain has TRBV7-9 and TRBJ1-1; D is unresolved. The CDR3 DNA reads as TGTGCCAGTGTCGCGGGCCGACATGAAGCTTTCTTT. Protein sequence: CASVAGRHEAFF.